Listed below are T cell receptor beta chains from one sample, sequenced in a study of neurological immune-mediated disorders. TCRdb reprocessed the 5' RACE reads via MiXCR and lists one record per CDR3 protein. The table includes 15,000 to 20,000 distinct CDR3 sequences, under 35% detected once. The sequencing sample was made of PBMCs. These receptor sequences come from a man aged 50-59 years with HTLV-1-associated myelopathy (HAM/TSP). CDR3s include the opening cysteine and the closing phenylalanine or tryptophan. D genes are given only for firm matches. Rows give clone size only sometimes, using once, few, many, or a class for an expanded clone.

CDR3nt | CDR3aa | abundance | j_gene | v_gene | d_gene
TGCAGTGCTAGGGGATGGAGGGCCTACGAGCAGTACTTC | CSARGWRAYEQYF | NA | TRBJ2-7 | TRBV20-1 | NA
TGCAGTGCTAGAGTTGCCTCGGGGGCGTCCTACAATGAGCAGTTCTTC | CSARVASGASYNEQFF | NA | TRBJ2-1 | TRBV20-1 | NA
TGCAGTGCTTCACAGGGGATGGCTTTCTTT | CSASQGMAFF | many | TRBJ1-1 | TRBV20-1 | TRBD1
TGTGCCAGCGCTAAGACAGTAAACACTGAAGCTTTCTTT | CASAKTVNTEAFF | NA | TRBJ1-1 | TRBV6-2/TRBV6-3 | NA
TGTGCCAGTTCGACAGGGGGTATGGTCCACGAGCAGTACTTC | CASSTGGMVHEQYF | NA | TRBJ2-7 | TRBV2 | TRBD1
TGTGCCAGTAAAGCTTCTCGTACGAACACCGGGGAGCTGTTTTTT | CASKASRTNTGELFF | NA | TRBJ2-2 | TRBV7-2 | NA
TGCGCCAGCAGGAAGGGGGGAAGTACAGATACGCAGTATTTT | CASRKGGSTDTQYF | NA | TRBJ2-3 | TRBV5-1 | NA
TGCGCCAGCAGCTACTCCGGGACAGGGGCCGCCGGTGATGAGCAGTTCTTC | CASSYSGTGAAGDEQFF | many | TRBJ2-1 | TRBV5-1 | TRBD1
TGCAGCGTTGTGATAGGGGGCCACAGCAATCAGCCCCAGCATTTT | CSVVIGGHSNQPQHF | NA | TRBJ1-5 | TRBV29-1 | TRBD1
TGCAGTGCGGAAGAGCGGGGGGGCGGCACAGATACGCAGTATTTT | CSAEERGGGTDTQYF | NA | TRBJ2-3 | TRBV20-1 | TRBD2
TGTGCCAGCAGCCACGGGACAGGGGGGCCGGAAGCGCAGTATTTT | CASSHGTGGPEAQYF | few | TRBJ2-3 | TRBV7-2 | TRBD1
TGTGCCAGCAGCCCCAACGCAAAAGAGACCCAGTACTTC | CASSPNAKETQYF | many | TRBJ2-5 | TRBV7-9 | NA
TGCAGTGCGGTCTACAGGGGGGATGAGCAGTTCTTC | CSAVYRGDEQFF | medium-sized | TRBJ2-1 | TRBV20-1 | TRBD1
TGTGCCAGCAGCTCACCGGGCAAGGACACTGAAGCTTTCTTT | CASSSPGKDTEAFF | few | TRBJ1-1 | TRBV25-1 | NA
TGTGCCAGCAGTTACACCAGGGGAGTGGGGTCCTATGGCTACACCTTC | CASSYTRGVGSYGYTF | NA | TRBJ1-2 | TRBV6-5 | NA
TGCGCCAGCAGCCAAGCCGGACAGGCTTCTAATGAAAAACTGTTTTTT | CASSQAGQASNEKLFF | NA | TRBJ1-4 | TRBV4-1 | TRBD1
TGCAGTGCGGCCACGGGCAGGGATAATTCACCCCTCCACTTT | CSAATGRDNSPLHF | few | TRBJ1-6 | TRBV20-1 | NA
TGTGCCAGCAGCTCCGGGGGGGGGGGAAATCAGCCCCAGCATTTT | CASSSGGGGNQPQHF | many | TRBJ1-5 | TRBV6-5 | NA
TGTGCCAGCAGCTTAGGGGACAGAGCCCAAGAGACCCAGTACTTC | CASSLGDRAQETQYF | few | TRBJ2-5 | TRBV7-2 | TRBD1
TGTGCCAGCAGAACGACAGGGAGGCTCACTGAAGCTTTCTTT | CASRTTGRLTEAFF | NA | TRBJ1-1 | TRBV2 | TRBD1
TGCGCCAGCAGCAAAGGCGGGGGGTTAGATAATGAGCAGTTCTTC | CASSKGGGLDNEQFF | few | TRBJ2-1 | TRBV5-1 | TRBD2
TGTGCCAGCAGTTTATCGAGACGGCTTGATACGCAGTATTTT | CASSLSRRLDTQYF | few | TRBJ2-3 | TRBV12-3/TRBV12-4 | NA
TGTGCCAGCAGCCCCCGGACAGCGGGCACGGATACGCAGTATTTT | CASSPRTAGTDTQYF | few | TRBJ2-3 | TRBV7-9 | NA
TGTGCCAGCAGCCCCGACATGGGTGCAGATACGCAGTATTTT | CASSPDMGADTQYF | few | TRBJ2-3 | TRBV5-6 | NA
TGTGCCAGCAGCGTAGGACGGAACACCGGGGAGCTGTTTTTT | CASSVGRNTGELFF | NA | TRBJ2-2 | TRBV9 | NA
TGTGCCAGCAGTCTGCTGGGGACTGGGGCCAACGTCCTGACTTTC | CASSLLGTGANVLTF | few | TRBJ2-6 | TRBV6-2/TRBV6-3 | NA
TGCAGTGATATAAGACAGGGAAACTATGGCTACACCTTC | CSDIRQGNYGYTF | NA | TRBJ1-2 | TRBV20-1 | TRBD1
TGTGCCAGCACGCCCGGGGGCGAAATCTATGGCTACACCTTC | CASTPGGEIYGYTF | NA | TRBJ1-2 | TRBV3-1 | NA
TGTGCCAGCAGTTTGGAGACTAGCGGTACTGAGCAGTTCTTC | CASSLETSGTEQFF | NA | TRBJ2-1 | TRBV12-3/TRBV12-4 | TRBD2
TGTGCCAGCAGCTTAACGCAGGGTCTCGAGCAGTACTTC | CASSLTQGLEQYF | few | TRBJ2-7 | TRBV7-8 | NA
TGCAGTGCGTCACCTCAGGGGAATAATTCACCCCTCCACTTT | CSASPQGNNSPLHF | few | TRBJ1-6 | TRBV20-1 | NA
TGCAGTGCTAGAGATACCCCAGGGAGCTCCTACGAGCAGTACTTC | CSARDTPGSSYEQYF | NA | TRBJ2-7 | TRBV20-1 | NA
TGTGCCACCAGCAGGGAATACAGCGGGGAGGGCTACGAGCAGTACTTC | CATSREYSGEGYEQYF | few | TRBJ2-7 | TRBV15 | TRBD2
TGCAGTGCTAGTAGACGGAGGCTTATCTACGAGCAGTACTTC | CSASRRRLIYEQYF | NA | TRBJ2-7 | TRBV20-1 | NA
TGTGCCAGCAGTCTTTATGGGGATGAGCAGTTCTTC | CASSLYGDEQFF | NA | TRBJ2-1 | TRBV27 | NA
TGTGCCAGCAGGCCGGGGGGCGAACAGCCCCAGCATTTT | CASRPGGEQPQHF | few | TRBJ1-5 | TRBV6-5 | NA